This T cell receptor beta chain emerged from a study of technical replicates of blood from four donors. The table came from immunoSEQ multiplex PCR; TCRdb's copy has only in-frame clones and leaves some out. The data hold 75,000 to 95,000 clones, with approximately 89% observed a single time. Germline V gene sequence: CDR1 SGDLS, CDR2 YYNGEE. CDR3 length equals 14 residues. The trim removed 3 bases at V and 7 bases at J, leaving 7 bases unmatched. Sequenced input: T cells isolated from PBMCs. The sequence derives from a human donor in good health. V and J are TRBV9 and TRBJ1-5; 7 nucleotides align to TRBD1. The CDR3 here is CASSATGTGQPQHF. The CDR3 nucleotides are TGTGCCAGCAGCGCGACAGGGACTGGGCAGCCCCAGCATTTT.